The rows below give T cell receptor beta chains drawn from one sample of a study of technical replicates of blood from a handful of donors. Here immunoSEQ multiplex PCR was the method, and the copy in TCRdb shows in-frame clones only, minus some. The data contain under 70,000 clones, just over 90% of them singletons. Sequencing used PBMCs. The origin of the receptors is a human donor in good health. Some clones in this sample may be carry-over from other donors' samples. CDR3s include the opening cysteine and the closing phenylalanine or tryptophan. A D gene is named only where the DNA matches it firmly. Clone size, where shown, is once, few, many, or a class for clones that have expanded.

j_call d_call clone_size v_call cdr3_nt cdr3_aa
TRBJ1-2 - - TRBV11-2 TGTGCCAGCAGCTTCAGGGCCATGGGGGGGAGTGGCTACACCTTC CASSFRAMGGSGYTF
TRBJ1-2 TRBD1 - TRBV7-2 TGTGCCAGCAGCTCCGACAGGGCTAACTATGGCTACACCTTC CASSSDRANYGYTF
TRBJ1-4 - - TRBV5-6 TGTGCCAGCAGCCGGAGGGCAACTAATGAAAAACTGTTTTTT CASSRRATNEKLFF
TRBJ2-7 - - TRBV7-9 TGTGCCAGCAGCTCGGACTACCCACCCTACGAGCAGTACTTC CASSSDYPPYEQYF
TRBJ2-2 - - TRBV19 TGTGCCAGTAGTATGCAGGGTTACGGGGAGCTGTTTTTT CASSMQGYGELFF
TRBJ2-7 TRBD2 - TRBV6-4 TGTGGACTCGGACTAGCGGTCTACGAGCAGTACTTC CGLGLAVYEQYF
TRBJ2-3 - - TRBV7-6 TGTGCCAGCACCTTGAGTGCCATTAGCACAGATACGCAGTATTTT CASTLSAISTDTQYF
TRBJ1-1 - - TRBV5-1 TGCGCCAGCAGCTTGGCTCAGCAGGGGCAGGACACTGAAGCTTTCTTT CASSLAQQGQDTEAFF
TRBJ2-2 TRBD1 - TRBV2 TGTGCCAGCAGGGCGGGACAGGGGCGGAACACCGGGGAGCTGTTTTTT CASRAGQGRNTGELFF
TRBJ2-7 TRBD2 - TRBV30 TGTGCCTGGAGTGGGTCTAGCGGGGCCTCCTACGAGCAGTACTTC CAWSGSSGASYEQYF
TRBJ1-5 - - TRBV4-2 TGTGCCAGCAGCCAAGGTAGCCTAAATCAGCCCCAGCATTTT CASSQGSLNQPQHF
TRBJ1-2 - - TRBV18 TGTGCCAGCTCACCGGACACCTCCCCTGGCTACACCTTC CASSPDTSPGYTF
TRBJ1-1 - - TRBV9 TGTGCCAGCAGCATTCTTGCACAGGGCACTGAAGCTTTCTTT CASSILAQGTEAFF
TRBJ2-7 TRBD2 - TRBV7-8 TGTGCCAGCAGCTTAGGGGGATGGAGGGCTCCGCGGGAGTACGAGCAGTACTTC CASSLGGWRAPREYEQYF
TRBJ1-1 TRBD1 - TRBV30 TGTGCCTGGAGTAGACAGGGGGCCACTGAAGCTTTCTTT CAWSRQGATEAFF
TRBJ2-3 TRBD1 - TRBV5-4 TGTGCCAGCAGCTTGGTACCCAGGGGGACAGATACGCAGTATTTT CASSLVPRGTDTQYF
TRBJ2-7 TRBD1 - TRBV29-1 TGCAGCGTCGTCGAACAGGGGACCTACGAGCAGTACTTC CSVVEQGTYEQYF
TRBJ1-1 TRBD1 - TRBV10-1 TGCGCCAGCAGTGAGACCGAACCGGGACAGGCCTCGATTTGCATGAACACTGAAGCTTTCTTT CASSETEPGQASICMNTEAFF
TRBJ2-1 TRBD2 - TRBV18 TGTGCCAGCTCACTGTACGGGGGGGACAATGAGCAGTTCTTC CASSLYGGDNEQFF
TRBJ1-5 TRBD1 - TRBV6-6 TGTGCCAGCATTGACAGGGGGCCTAATCAGCCCCAGCATTTT CASIDRGPNQPQHF
TRBJ2-1 - - TRBV10-3 TGTGCCATCAGTGAAGGCTCCCCCCCGGGGAATGAGCAGTTCTTC CAISEGSPPGNEQFF
TRBJ1-1 - - TRBV7-2 TGTGCCAGCAGCTTAGGAGGAGGGTCCACTGAAGCTTTCTTT CASSLGGGSTEAFF
TRBJ2-1 - once TRBV5-1 TGCGCCAGCAGCTTAGCGGTCCCCTACAATGAGCAGTTCTTC CASSLAVPYNEQFF
TRBJ2-7 TRBD2 - TRBV9 TGTGCCAGCAGCGTAGGTTCTGGGGGGCTAGCGGGATCGAGCCCCTACGAGCAGTACTTC CASSVGSGGLAGSSPYEQYF
TRBJ1-6 - - TRBV27 TGTGCCAGCAGTTGGAGGAGAGATTCACCCCTCCACTTT CASSWRRDSPLHF
TRBJ2-7 TRBD2 - TRBV9 TGTGCCAGCAGCGCTTCCGGGACTAGCGGGAGCTACGAGCAGTACTTC CASSASGTSGSYEQYF
TRBJ2-7 TRBD2 - TRBV7-2 TGTGCCAGCAGCTCCCTCGGACTAGCGGGCCCCAACGAGCAGTACTTC CASSSLGLAGPNEQYF
TRBJ1-1 - - TRBV7-3 TGTGCCAGCAGCTTAGGCCCTCGGAGCACTGAAGCTTTCTTT CASSLGPRSTEAFF
TRBJ1-4 - - TRBV6-6 TGTGCCAGCACCGGACTGGGGGCGTGGGAAAAACTGTTTTTT CASTGLGAWEKLFF
TRBJ2-7 - - TRBV20-1 TGCAGTTATACAGGCGACTCGGGGCAGTACTTC CSYTGDSGQYF
TRBJ1-2 TRBD1 many TRBV9 TGTGCCAGCAGCCCCCGGACAGGGATTGGGTATGGCTACACCTTC CASSPRTGIGYGYTF
TRBJ2-1 TRBD2 - TRBV7-3 TGTGCCAGCAGCTTACGGGGGACTAGCGGTACTTCCTATGAGCAGTTCTTC CASSLRGTSGTSYEQFF
TRBJ1-5 - - TRBV7-2 TGTGCCAGCAGCTTAAGTCAGGGGTTGGGTCAGCCCCAGCATTTT CASSLSQGLGQPQHF
TRBJ1-5 - - TRBV9 TGTGCCAGCAGCTCCGGCGACAGATATCAGCCCCAGCATTTT CASSSGDRYQPQHF
TRBJ1-4 - - TRBV5-6 TGTGCCAGCAGCTCTAGACAGGAAAGTGAAAAACTGTTTTTT CASSSRQESEKLFF
TRBJ2-5 - - TRBV4-3 TGCGCCAGCAGCCAAGATCGGTATAATGAGACCCAGTACTTC CASSQDRYNETQYF
TRBJ1-2 - few TRBV5-5 TGTGCCAGCAGCTTGTCAGGGAATGGCTACACCTTC CASSLSGNGYTF
TRBJ2-3 - - TRBV21-1 TGTGCCAGCTCTGGGACATGGAGCACAGATACGCAGTATTTT CASSGTWSTDTQYF
TRBJ2-3 - - TRBV7-2 TGTGCCAGCAGCCGCGGGTCCTTAAGTGCAGATACGCAGTATTTT CASSRGSLSADTQYF
TRBJ1-2 TRBD1 medium-sized TRBV10-3 TGTGCCATCAGAGGACAGGGAGCTAACTATGGCTACACCTTC CAIRGQGANYGYTF
TRBJ2-7 TRBD2 - TRBV4-3 TGCGCCAGCAGCCGCTCGATCCTAGCGGGGGGATACGAGCAGTACTTC CASSRSILAGGYEQYF
TRBJ2-1 TRBD2 - TRBV6-1 TGTGCCAGCAGTGAAGCAGGGACTAGCAGGTATGAGCAGTTCTTC CASSEAGTSRYEQFF
TRBJ2-1 - - TRBV2 TGTGCCAGCAGCCGAGGACACCAGGCAATGGGTGAGCAGTTCTTC CASSRGHQAMGEQFF
TRBJ2-1 - - TRBV29-1 TGCAGCGTTCAGGACAGTGTCAGATTCTTC CSVQDSVRFF
TRBJ2-5 TRBD1 - TRBV19 TGTGCCAGTAGTGTTCGGGACAGGGGGACCCAGTACTTC CASSVRDRGTQYF
TRBJ2-3 TRBD2 - TRBV13 TGTGCCAGCAGCTTAAGCGGGGGGGCAGATACGCAGTATTTT CASSLSGGADTQYF
TRBJ2-1 - once TRBV7-3 TGTGCCAGCAGCTTAATGGGGGGAGTTTCCTACAATGAGCAGTTCTTC CASSLMGGVSYNEQFF
TRBJ2-7 TRBD1 once TRBV4-3 TGCGCCAGCAGCCAAGCAACAGGGGTCGAGCAGTACTTC CASSQATGVEQYF
TRBJ2-2 - - TRBV18 TGTGCCAGCTCAGCCTCCGGGACATTGAACACCGGGGAGCTGTTTTTT CASSASGTLNTGELFF
TRBJ2-7 - - TRBV6-1 TGTGCCAGCAGCTTTGAGGACTCGACCTCCTACGAGCAGTACTTC CASSFEDSTSYEQYF